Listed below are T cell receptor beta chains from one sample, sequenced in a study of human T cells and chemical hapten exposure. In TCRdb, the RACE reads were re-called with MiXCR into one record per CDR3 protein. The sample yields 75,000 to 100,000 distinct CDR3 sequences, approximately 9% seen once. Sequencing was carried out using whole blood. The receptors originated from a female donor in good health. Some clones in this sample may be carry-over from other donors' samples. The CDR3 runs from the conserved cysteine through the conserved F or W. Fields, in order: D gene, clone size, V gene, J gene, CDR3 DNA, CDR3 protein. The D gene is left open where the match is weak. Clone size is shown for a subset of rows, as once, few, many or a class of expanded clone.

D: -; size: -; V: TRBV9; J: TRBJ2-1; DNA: TGTGCCAGCAGCGTAGGATCCGACTACAATGAGCAGTTCTTC; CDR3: CASSVGSDYNEQFF
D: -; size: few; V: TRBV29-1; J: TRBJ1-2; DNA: TGCAGCGTTGTCTCGGGAGTCCCTCGTGGCTACACCTTC; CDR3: CSVVSGVPRGYTF
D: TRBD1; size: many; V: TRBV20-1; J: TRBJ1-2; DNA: TGCAGTGCTCTCTCAGGGGGATATGGCTACACCTTC; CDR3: CSALSGGYGYTF
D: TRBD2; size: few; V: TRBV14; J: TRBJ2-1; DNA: TGTGCCAGCAGCCAACTAGCGGGGATCTACAATGAGCAGTTCTTC; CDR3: CASSQLAGIYNEQFF
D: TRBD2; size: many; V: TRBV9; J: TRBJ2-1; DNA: TGTGCCAGCAGCGTCCCCCAAGAGGGAGGGCATGAGCAGTTCTTC; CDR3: CASSVPQEGGHEQFF
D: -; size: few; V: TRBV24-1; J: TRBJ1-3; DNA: TGTGCCACCAGTGATTCTTTAGGGGATGGAAACACCATATATTTT; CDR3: CATSDSLGDGNTIYF
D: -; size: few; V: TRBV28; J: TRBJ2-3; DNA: TGTGCCAGCAGTTTAGGTCTGGATACGCAGTATTTT; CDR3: CASSLGLDTQYF
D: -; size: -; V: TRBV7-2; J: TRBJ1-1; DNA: TGTGCCAGCAGCCCGACAGGAGTAAGCACTGAAGCTTTCTTT; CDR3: CASSPTGVSTEAFF
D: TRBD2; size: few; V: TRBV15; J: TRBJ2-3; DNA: TGTGCCACCAGCAGAGCCTTACTAGCGGCGACTAGCACAGATACGCAGTATTTT; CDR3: CATSRALLAATSTDTQYF
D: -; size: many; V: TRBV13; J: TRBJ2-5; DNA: TGTGCCAGCAGCTTAGGCGCGGAAAAGACCCAGTACTTC; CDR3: CASSLGAEKTQYF
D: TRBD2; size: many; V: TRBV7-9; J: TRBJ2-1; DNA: TGTGCCAGCAGACCTACTAGCGGGAGGTTGAATGAGCAGTTCTTC; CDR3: CASRPTSGRLNEQFF
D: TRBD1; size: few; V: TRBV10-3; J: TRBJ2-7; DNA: TGTGCCATCGGGGCCGTCGGACAGGGGCACCACGAGCAGTACTTC; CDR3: CAIGAVGQGHHEQYF
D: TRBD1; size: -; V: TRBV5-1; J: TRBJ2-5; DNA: TGCGTCAGCAGACGGGGGACAGGGAGGGAAGAGACCCAGTACTTC; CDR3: CVSRRGTGREETQYF
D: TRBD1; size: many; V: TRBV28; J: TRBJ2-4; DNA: TGTGCCAGCACAATGACAGGGGCCGCCATTCAGTACTTC; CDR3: CASTMTGAAIQYF
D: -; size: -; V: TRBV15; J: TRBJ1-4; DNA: TGTGCCACCAGCAGAGTCGGGGAGGGGAATGAAAAACTGTTTTTT; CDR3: CATSRVGEGNEKLFF
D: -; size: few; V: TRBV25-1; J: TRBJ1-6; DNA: TGTGCCAGCAGTGAATATTTCCGTTCACCCCTCCACTTT; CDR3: CASSEYFRSPLHF
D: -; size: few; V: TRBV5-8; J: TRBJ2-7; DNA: TGTGCCAGCAGCTTCCAGAGAGTCTACGAGCAGTACTTC; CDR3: CASSFQRVYEQYF
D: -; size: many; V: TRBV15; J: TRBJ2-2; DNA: TGTGCCACCAGCAGAGAGGGGTATTGGAGCGGGGAGCTGTTTTTT; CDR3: CATSREGYWSGELFF
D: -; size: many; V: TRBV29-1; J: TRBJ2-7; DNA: TGCAGCGTTGAGGACGGGGCCGAGCAGTACTTC; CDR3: CSVEDGAEQYF
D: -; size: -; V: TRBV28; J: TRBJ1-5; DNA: TGTGCCAGCAGTCCCCACGGGACGTCTAGCAATCAGCCCCAGCATTTT; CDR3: CASSPHGTSSNQPQHF
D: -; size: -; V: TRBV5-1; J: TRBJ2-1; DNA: TGCGGCAGCAGCTTGGGAGTCTACAATGAGCAGTTCTTC; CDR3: CGSSLGVYNEQFF
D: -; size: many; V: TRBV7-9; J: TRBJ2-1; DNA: TGTGCCAGCAGCTCTGGGCTAGCTTACAATGAGCAGTTCTTC; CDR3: CASSSGLAYNEQFF
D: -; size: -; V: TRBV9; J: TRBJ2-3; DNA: TGTGCCAGCAGCTCTCTGGCTAAGCACATTCAGACCACAGATACGCAGTATTTT; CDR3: CASSSLAKHIQTTDTQYF
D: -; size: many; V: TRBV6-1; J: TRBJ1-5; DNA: TGTGCCAGCAGGGGGCTTCGATATCAGCCCCAGCATTTT; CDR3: CASRGLRYQPQHF
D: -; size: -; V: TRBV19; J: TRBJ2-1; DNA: TGTGCCAGTAGTATCTATTTTAGCGGAGGTAATGAGCAGTTCTTC; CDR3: CASSIYFSGGNEQFF
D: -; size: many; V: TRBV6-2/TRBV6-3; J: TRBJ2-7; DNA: TGTGCCAGCAGTTACGACAGCTACGAGCAGTACTTC; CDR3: CASSYDSYEQYF
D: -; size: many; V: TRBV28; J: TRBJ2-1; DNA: TGTGCCAGCAGCCAGGAACCTGAGCAGTTCTTC; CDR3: CASSQEPEQFF
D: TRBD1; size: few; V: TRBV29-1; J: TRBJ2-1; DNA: TGCAGCGTTCTAACAGGGGAGCGTTATGAGCAGTTCTTC; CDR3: CSVLTGERYEQFF
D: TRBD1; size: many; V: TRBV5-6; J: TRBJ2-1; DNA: TGTGCCAGCAGCCCCGGGACAGGGGGCTACAATGAGCAGTTCTTC; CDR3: CASSPGTGGYNEQFF
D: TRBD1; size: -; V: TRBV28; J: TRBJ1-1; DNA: TGTGCCAGCAGTTTACCGGACAGGGCGAACACTGAAGCTTTCTTT; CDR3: CASSLPDRANTEAFF
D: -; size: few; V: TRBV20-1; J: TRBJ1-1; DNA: TGCAGTGCTAACCCGTTGAACACTGAAGCTTTCTTT; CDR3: CSANPLNTEAFF
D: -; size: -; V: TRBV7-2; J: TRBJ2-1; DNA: TGTGCCAGCAGCTTAAGGTCGTACGAGCAGTTCTTC; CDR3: CASSLRSYEQFF
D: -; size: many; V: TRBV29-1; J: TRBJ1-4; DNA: TGCAGCGCCACATTGGGAAATGAAAAACTGTTTTTT; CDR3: CSATLGNEKLFF
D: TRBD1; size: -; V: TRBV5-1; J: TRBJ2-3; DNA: TGCGCCAGCAGCTTGGGACAGGGCATGGAAGATACGCAGTATTTT; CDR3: CASSLGQGMEDTQYF
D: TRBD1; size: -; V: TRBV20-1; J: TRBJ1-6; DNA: TGTAGTGATAAGGGGGGGGACAGGGGGCGTGATTCACCCCTCCACTTT; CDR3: CSDKGGDRGRDSPLHF
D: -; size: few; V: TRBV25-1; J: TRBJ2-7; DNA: TGTGCCAGCAGTGAATACCCGGGAAGCGACGAGCAGTACTTC; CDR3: CASSEYPGSDEQYF
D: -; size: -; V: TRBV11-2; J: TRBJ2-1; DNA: TGTGCCAGCAGCTTAGTTCCGGGAGTCAATGAGCAGTTCTTC; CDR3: CASSLVPGVNEQFF
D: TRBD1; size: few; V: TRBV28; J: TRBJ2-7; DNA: TGTGCCAGCAGTTACCCCCCGGGACAGGGGGTCGAGCAGTACTTC; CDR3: CASSYPPGQGVEQYF
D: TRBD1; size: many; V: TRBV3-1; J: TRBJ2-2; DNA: TGTGCCAGCAGCCAACCCGGCACCGGGACAGGGACGAACACCGGGGAGCTGTTTTTT; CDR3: CASSQPGTGTGTNTGELFF
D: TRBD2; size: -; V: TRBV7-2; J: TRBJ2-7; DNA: TGTGCCAGCAGCTTAGGGGTCCCGGGACTAGTAAGGTTCGAGCAGTACTTC; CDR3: CASSLGVPGLVRFEQYF
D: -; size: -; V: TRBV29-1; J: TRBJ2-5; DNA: TGCAGCGTTGACAGGGGCGGAGAGACCCAGTACTTC; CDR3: CSVDRGGETQYF
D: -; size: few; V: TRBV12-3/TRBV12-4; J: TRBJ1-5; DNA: TGTGCCAGCAGTTTGAATTTAGAGGTTGGGCAGCCCCAGCATTTT; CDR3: CASSLNLEVGQPQHF